The present TCR beta chain was sequenced within a study of identical twins. Whole-study findings and limits: Abundant cord blood beta clonotypes carried fewer insertions; memory repertoires showed none. The models systematically underestimated how much out-of-frame TCR alpha was shared in monozygotic twins.

The CDR3 has 15 amino acids. V was shortened by 6 bases and J by 6 bases, with 18 bases between the two germline ends. The V gene's germline CDR1 is MNHEY and CDR2 SMNVEV (reference sequence). A universal primer site was created by template switching, with the cDNA bearing unique molecular identifiers. TCRdb analysed the 5' RACE reads with MiXCR anew, one entry per CDR3 protein. The sample yields about 250,000 distinct CDR3 sequences, 6% to 8% seen once. This clonotype was counted at least ten times. Its antigen is not known. All donors were healthy Caucasians. These data are also associated with another study on yellow fever vaccine responses in identical twins.

The V and J genes are TRBV27 and TRBJ2-1; possible D gene TRBD1, 6 bases. The clonotype comes from a young woman in good health. Sample: CD8+ T cells sorted from blood. The CDR3 DNA reads TGTGCCAGCAGCCTGGACAGAGCTGGAGCCAATGAGCAGTTCTTC. This gives the protein CASSLDRAGANEQFF.